This T cell receptor beta chain was found in a study of cytomegalovirus exposure and HLA in healthy donors. The data were produced by immunoSEQ multiplex PCR, yet TCRdb's version contains in-frame clones alone and is incomplete. The table records under 250,000 clones, about 83% of them present only once. Germline V gene sequence: CDR1 SGHAT, CDR2 FQNNGV. With 5 bases removed from V and 2 bases from J, the gap between germline ends came to 19 bases. The CDR3 extends over 16 amino acids. The receptor comes from a man younger than 35 in good health and CMV-seronegative. The chain recombines TRBV11-2 with TRBJ2-7; maybe TRBD1 (6 bases). Sequences were obtained from PBMCs. The CDR3 bases are TGTGCCAGCAGCCCTAGAGGGGGACATCAGACCTACGAGCAGTACTTC. This encodes CASSPRGGHQTYEQYF.